A single sample is the source of the 10 T cell receptor beta chains below, sequenced in a study of T-cell reconstitution after alpha-beta-depleted transplantation in children. Preparing the TCRbeta library involved the use of unique molecular identifiers. TCRdb used MiXCR to reprocess the PCR reads, holding one entry per CDR3 protein. The data contain about 980,000 distinct CDR3 sequences, about 31% of them singletons. This specimen consisted of PBMCs, mostly from graft donor cells, obtained 360 days after TCRalphabeta/CD19-depleted stem cell transplant. The receptor source for this set is a boy in the first two years of life who had a stem cell transplant for SCID, so the T cells may come from the graft donor.

This clonotype occurred a few times. The chain employs TRBV4-3 and TRBJ1-1; D may be TRBD1 (6 bases). Germline lookup yields CDR1 LGHNA and CDR2 YSLEER. Trimming took 0 bases from V and 1 from J, leaving 15 bases between them. This CDR3 is built from 17 residues. The CDR3: CASSQEKGGHTNTEAFF. The CDR3 nucleotides read TGCGCCAGCAGCCAAGAGAAGGGGGGGCACACGAACACTGAAGCTTTCTTT.

This clonotype was observed at least ten times. The CDR3 spells CASSQDSGGTEAFF. The CDR3 nucleotides read TGCGCCAGCAGCCAAGATTCCGGGGGGACTGAAGCTTTCTTT. This chain connects TRBV4-1 to TRBJ1-1; D possibly corresponds to TRBD1 (5 bases). CDR1 MGHRA and CDR2 YSYEKL come from the germline V gene. Deletions cut 0 bases from V and 5 bases from J, with 10 bases between. The CDR3 is 14 amino acids.

The rearrangement joins TRBV11-2 to TRBJ2-6, with D possibly matching TRBD1 (5 bases). CDR3 length equals 17 residues. V lost 5 bases and J 0 bases, leaving 14 bases between the germline ends. Germline V CDR1 and CDR2: SGHAT, FQNNGV. CDR3 residues: CASSETVPSSGANVLTF. Here the CDR3 DNA reads TGTGCCAGCAGCGAGACAGTCCCCAGCTCTGGGGCCAACGTCCTGACTTTC.

The chain is built from TRBV20-1 and TRBJ2-7; 15 nucleotides agree with TRBD2. The germline gives CDR1 DFQATT, CDR2 SNEGSKA (reference sequence). V trimming: 5 bases; J trimming: 3 bases; junction bases outside the gene matches: 20. The CDR3 is 20 residues long. CDR3 in DNA: TGCAGTGCTTCGATTTGGGACGGACTAGCGGGGGGGCCACGTGTCTACGAGCAGTACTTC. It translates to CSASIWDGLAGGPRVYEQYF.

This clonotype was counted a few times. The CDR3 nucleotides are TGTGCCAGCAGCCAAGATTATCAGGCAGTCGAGGGCTACACCTTC. It encodes CASSQDYQAVEGYTF. V and J are TRBV3-1 and TRBJ1-2; D gene ambiguous. The CDR3 runs 15 residues. The V gene's germline CDR1 is LGHDT and CDR2 YNNKEL (reference sequence). Trimming shortened V by 0 bases and J by 8 bases, and 16 bases separated the two germline ends.

There are a few counts of this clonotype. The chain couples TRBV29-1 to TRBJ2-5; D gene unclear. With 7 bases removed from V and 4 bases from J, the gap between germline ends came to 13 bases. The CDR3 is 12 amino acids. Germline CDR1 reads SQVTM; CDR2 reads ANQGSEA. CDR3 sequence: CSAARGGETQYF. The CDR3, as DNA: TGCAGCGCCGCCCGAGGTGGAGAGACCCAGTACTTC. Supplemented by reference TRBV29-1 and TRBJ2-5, the full variable domain reads SAVISQKPSRDICQRGTSLTIQCQVDSQVTMMFWYRQQPGQSLTLIATANQGSEATYESGFVIDKFPISRPNLTFSTLTVSNMSPEDSSIYLCSAARGGETQYFGPGTRLLVL.

This clonotype was seen more than once but under ten times. The J gene is TRBJ1-5, the V gene TRBV3-1; D remains unclear. Germline values: CDR1 LGHDT, CDR2 YNNKEL (reference sequence). The V and J ends lost 2 bases and 1 base respectively, with 9 bases between them. The CDR3 loop spans 15 amino acids. CDR3 in DNA: TGTGCCAGCAGCCAAAAGGGTGTCAGCAATCAGCCCCAGCATTTT. Amino acid sequence: CASSQKGVSNQPQHF.

This clonotype was detected only a few times. The V call is TRBV6-1, the J call TRBJ2-1; 9 bases fit TRBD1. The trim removed 8 bases at V and 9 bases at J, leaving 14 bases unmatched. The CDR3 is 15 residues long. Germline loops: CDR1 MNHNS, CDR2 SASEGT. The CDR3 nucleotides read TGTGCCAGCGGGTTCTACAGGGGGCCGGTCGGTGAGCAGTTCTTC. Protein: CASGFYRGPVGEQFF.

The CDR3, as DNA: TGCAGTGGCCAGGGGAACTATGGCTACACCTTC. Amino acids: CSGQGNYGYTF. The chain has TRBV20-1 and TRBJ1-2, with D possibly matching TRBD1 (6 bases). The CDR3 has 11 amino acids. V was trimmed by 7 bases and J by 2 bases, leaving 8 bases between them. Germline-derived CDR1 and CDR2 are DFQATT and SNEGSKA (reference sequence).

The chain couples TRBV28 to TRBJ2-2; no firm D call. The V and J ends lost 4 bases and 9 bases respectively, with 9 bases between them. The CDR3 totals 12 residues. Germline-derived CDR1 and CDR2 are MDHEN and SYDVKM. The CDR3 reads CASSSRPRELFF. The CDR3 nucleotides read TGTGCCAGCAGTTCGAGACCCCGGGAGCTGTTTTTT.